This T cell receptor beta chain was recovered during a study of T cells in Graves' hyperthyroidism and ophthalmopathy. This clonotype was seen only once. Germline V lookup: CDR1 SGHTA, CDR2 FQGTGA. V lost 6 bases and J lost 6, with 20 bases in between. The CDR3 contains 16 residues. TCR beta CDR3 sequences were amplified from RNA transcripts. RT-PCR in the first round (using the HTBI primer set) targeted the TCR CDR3. In TCRdb, the multiplex PCR reads were re-called with MiXCR into one record per CDR3 protein. In the table there are 490,000 or so distinct CDR3 sequences, 20% to 25% of which are singletons.

This TCR was sampled from a woman in her 70s with Graves' ophthalmopathy. The source material was blood. The chain is built from TRBV7-3 and TRBJ2-2, with D uncertain. CDR3 region: CASSPGPTASPGELFF. CDR3 nucleotide sequence: TGTGCCAGCAGTCCCGGCCCGACGGCTAGTCCCGGGGAGCTGTTTTTT.